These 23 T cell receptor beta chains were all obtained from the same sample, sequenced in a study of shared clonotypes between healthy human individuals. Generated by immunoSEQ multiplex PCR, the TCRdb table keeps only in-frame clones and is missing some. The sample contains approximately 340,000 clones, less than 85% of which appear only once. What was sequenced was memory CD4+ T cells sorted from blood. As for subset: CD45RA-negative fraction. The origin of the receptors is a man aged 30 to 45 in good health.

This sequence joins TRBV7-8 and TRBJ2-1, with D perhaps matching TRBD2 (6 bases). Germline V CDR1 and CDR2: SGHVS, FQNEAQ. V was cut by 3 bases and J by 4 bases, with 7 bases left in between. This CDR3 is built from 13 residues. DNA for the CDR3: TGTGCCAGCAGCTTCCGGGGGTACAATGAGCAGTTCTTC. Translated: CASSFRGYNEQFF.

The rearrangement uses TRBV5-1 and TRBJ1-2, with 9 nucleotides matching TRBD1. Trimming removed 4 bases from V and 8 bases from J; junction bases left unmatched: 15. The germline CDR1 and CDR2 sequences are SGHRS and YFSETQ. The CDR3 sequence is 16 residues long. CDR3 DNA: TGCGCCAGCAGCCAGAGTCCCGGGACAGGGTCCGAGGGCTACACCTTC. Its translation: CASSQSPGTGSEGYTF. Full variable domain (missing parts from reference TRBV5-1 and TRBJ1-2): KAGVTQTPRYLIKTRGQQVTLSCSPISGHRSVSWYQQTPGQGLQFLFEYFSETQRNKGNFPGRFSGRQFSNSRSEMNVSTLELGDSALYLCASSQSPGTGSEGYTFGSGTRLTVV.

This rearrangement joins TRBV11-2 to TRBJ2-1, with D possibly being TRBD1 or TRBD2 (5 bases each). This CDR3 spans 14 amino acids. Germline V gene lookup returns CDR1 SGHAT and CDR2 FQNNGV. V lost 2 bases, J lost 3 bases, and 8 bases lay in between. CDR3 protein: CASSLRDLYNEQFF. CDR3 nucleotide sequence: TGTGCCAGCAGCTTAAGGGACCTCTACAATGAGCAGTTCTTC.

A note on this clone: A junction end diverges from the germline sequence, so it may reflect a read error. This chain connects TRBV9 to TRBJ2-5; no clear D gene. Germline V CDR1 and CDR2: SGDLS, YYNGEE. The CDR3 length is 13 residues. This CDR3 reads CASSANFQGTQYF. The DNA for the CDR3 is TGTGCCAGCAGCGCAAACTTCCAAGGGACCCAGTACTTC. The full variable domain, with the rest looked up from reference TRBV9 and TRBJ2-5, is DSGVTQTPKHLITATGQRVTLRCSPRSGDLSVYWYQQSLDQGLQFLIQYYNGEERAKGNILERFSAQQFPDLHSELNLSSLELGDSALYFCASSANFQGTQYFGPGTRLLVL.

The DNA of the CDR3 is TGCAGCGCCGAACCTTGGACTAGCGGGAGCAGAGGTACGCAGTATTTT. Encoded protein: CSAEPWTSGSRGTQYF. The rearrangement links TRBV29-1 to TRBJ2-3; 13 bases line up with TRBD2. J lost 8 bases, V lost 7 bases, and 15 bases had no gene match. The CDR3 loop spans 16 amino acids. Germline V CDR1 and CDR2: SQVTM, ANQGSEA.

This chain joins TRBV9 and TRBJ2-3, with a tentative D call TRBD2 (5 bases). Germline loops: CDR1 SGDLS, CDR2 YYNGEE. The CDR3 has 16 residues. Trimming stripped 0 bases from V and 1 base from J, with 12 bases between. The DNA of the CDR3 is TGTGCCAGCAGCGTAGGTTCTAGCATGGGCACAGATACGCAGTATTTT. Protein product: CASSVGSSMGTDTQYF.

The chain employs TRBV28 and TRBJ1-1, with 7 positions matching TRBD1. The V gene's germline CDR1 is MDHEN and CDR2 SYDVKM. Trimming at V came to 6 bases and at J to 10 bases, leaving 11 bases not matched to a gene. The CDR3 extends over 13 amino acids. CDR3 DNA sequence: TGTGCCAGCAGCCGTACAGGGGTCTCTGGAGCTTTCTTT. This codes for CASSRTGVSGAFF.

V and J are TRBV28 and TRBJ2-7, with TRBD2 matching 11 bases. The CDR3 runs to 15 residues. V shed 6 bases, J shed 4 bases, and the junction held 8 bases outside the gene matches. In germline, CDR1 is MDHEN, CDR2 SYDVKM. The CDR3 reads CASRETSGSGYEQYF. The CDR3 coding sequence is TGTGCCAGCAGGGAAACTAGCGGGAGCGGGTACGAGCAGTACTTC.

As DNA, the CDR3 is TGTGCCAGCAACCCTGACGGGGGCCAAACCTACGAGCAGTACTTC. It translates to CASNPDGGQTYEQYF. This chain connects TRBV28 to TRBJ2-7; D possibly matches TRBD1 or TRBD2 (6 bases each). There are 15 residues in the CDR3. V was pared by 7 bases and J by 2 bases, with 18 bases between. Germline-derived CDR1 and CDR2 are MDHEN and SYDVKM.

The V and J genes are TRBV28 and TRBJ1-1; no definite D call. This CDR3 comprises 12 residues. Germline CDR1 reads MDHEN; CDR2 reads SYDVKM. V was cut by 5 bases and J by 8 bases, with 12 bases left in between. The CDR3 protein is CASSTNVVEAFF. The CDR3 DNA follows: TGTGCCAGCAGTACGAACGTGGTGGAAGCTTTCTTT.

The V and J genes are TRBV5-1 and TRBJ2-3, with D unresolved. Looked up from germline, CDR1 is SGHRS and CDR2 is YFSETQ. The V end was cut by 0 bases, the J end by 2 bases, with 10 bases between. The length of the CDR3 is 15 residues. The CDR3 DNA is TGCGCCAGCAGCTTGGAAGTACAGCCCACAGATACGCAGTATTTT. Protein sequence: CASSLEVQPTDTQYF. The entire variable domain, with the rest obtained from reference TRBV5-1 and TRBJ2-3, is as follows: KAGVTQTPRYLIKTRGQQVTLSCSPISGHRSVSWYQQTPGQGLQFLFEYFSETQRNKGNFPGRFSGRQFSNSRSEMNVSTLELGDSALYLCASSLEVQPTDTQYFGPGTRLTVL.

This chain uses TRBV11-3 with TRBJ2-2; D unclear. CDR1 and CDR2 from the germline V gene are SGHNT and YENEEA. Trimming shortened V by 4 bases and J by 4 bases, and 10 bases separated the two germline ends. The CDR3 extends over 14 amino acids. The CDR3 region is CASSSGWATGELFF. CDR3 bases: TGTGCCAGCAGCTCCGGATGGGCCACCGGGGAGCTGTTTTTT.

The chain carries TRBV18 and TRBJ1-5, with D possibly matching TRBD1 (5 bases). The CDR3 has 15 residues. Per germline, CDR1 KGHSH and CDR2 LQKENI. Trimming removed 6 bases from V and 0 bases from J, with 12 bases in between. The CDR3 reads CASSGRGDSNQPQHF. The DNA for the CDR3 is TGTGCCAGCTCGGGGCGGGGAGATAGCAATCAGCCCCAGCATTTT.

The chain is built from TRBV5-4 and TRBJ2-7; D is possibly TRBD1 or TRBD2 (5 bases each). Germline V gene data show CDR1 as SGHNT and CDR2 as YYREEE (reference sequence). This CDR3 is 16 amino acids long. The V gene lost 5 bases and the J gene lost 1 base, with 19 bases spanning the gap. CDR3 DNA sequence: TGTGCCAGCAGTATAGGGACGGGACGAGGGTCCTACGAGCAGTACTTC. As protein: CASSIGTGRGSYEQYF.

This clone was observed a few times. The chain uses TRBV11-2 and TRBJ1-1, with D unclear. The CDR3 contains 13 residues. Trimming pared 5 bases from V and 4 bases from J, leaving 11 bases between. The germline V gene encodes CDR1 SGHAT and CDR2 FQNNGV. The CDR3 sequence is CASSPDQGTEAFF. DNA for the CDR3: TGTGCCAGCAGCCCCGACCAAGGCACTGAAGCTTTCTTT.

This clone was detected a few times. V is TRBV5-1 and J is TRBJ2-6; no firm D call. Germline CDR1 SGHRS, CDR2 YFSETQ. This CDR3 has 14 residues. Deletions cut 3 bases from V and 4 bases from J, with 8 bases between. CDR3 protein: CASSSNSGANVLTF. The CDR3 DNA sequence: TGCGCCAGCAGCTCGAACTCCGGGGCCAACGTCCTGACTTTC.

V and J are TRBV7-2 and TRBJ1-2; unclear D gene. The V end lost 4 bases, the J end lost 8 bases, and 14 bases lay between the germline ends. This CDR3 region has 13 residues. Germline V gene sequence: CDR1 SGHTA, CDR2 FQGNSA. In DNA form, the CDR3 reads TGTGCCAGCAGCTCGCCGGGCTATCTGGGCTACACCTTC. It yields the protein CASSSPGYLGYTF.

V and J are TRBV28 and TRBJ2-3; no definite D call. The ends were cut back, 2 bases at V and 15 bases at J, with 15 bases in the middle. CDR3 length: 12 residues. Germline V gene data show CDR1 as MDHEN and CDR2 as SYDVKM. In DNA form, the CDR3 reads TGTGCCAGCAGTTTACCACAGTCCCTGGGATATTTT. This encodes CASSLPQSLGYF.

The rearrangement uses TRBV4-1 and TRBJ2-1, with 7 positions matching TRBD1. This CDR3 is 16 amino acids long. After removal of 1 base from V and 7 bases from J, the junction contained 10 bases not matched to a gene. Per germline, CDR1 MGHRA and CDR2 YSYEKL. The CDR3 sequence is CASSQGDRRSGNEQFF. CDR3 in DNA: TGCGCCAGCAGCCAAGGGGACAGACGGTCTGGTAATGAGCAGTTCTTC.

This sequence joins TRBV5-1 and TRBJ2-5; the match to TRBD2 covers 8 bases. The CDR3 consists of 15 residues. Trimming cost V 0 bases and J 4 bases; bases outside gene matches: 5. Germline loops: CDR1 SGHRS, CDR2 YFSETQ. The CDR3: CASSLAGTSSETQYF. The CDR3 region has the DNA TGCGCCAGCAGCTTGGCCGGGACTAGTTCAGAGACCCAGTACTTC.

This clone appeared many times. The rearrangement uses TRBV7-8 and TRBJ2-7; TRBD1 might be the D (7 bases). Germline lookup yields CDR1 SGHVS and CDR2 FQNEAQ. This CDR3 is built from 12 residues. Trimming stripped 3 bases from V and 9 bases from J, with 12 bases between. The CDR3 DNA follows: TGTGCCAGCAGCTTTGGCCAGGGGGGGCAGTACTTC. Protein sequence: CASSFGQGGQYF.

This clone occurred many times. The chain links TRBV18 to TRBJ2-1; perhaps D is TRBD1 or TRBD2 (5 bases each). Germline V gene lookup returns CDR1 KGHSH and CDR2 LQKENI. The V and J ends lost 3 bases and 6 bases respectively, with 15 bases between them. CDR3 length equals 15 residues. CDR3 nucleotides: TGTGCCAGCTCACCTCGGTTCAGGGACGGCAATGAGCAGTTCTTC. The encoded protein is CASSPRFRDGNEQFF.

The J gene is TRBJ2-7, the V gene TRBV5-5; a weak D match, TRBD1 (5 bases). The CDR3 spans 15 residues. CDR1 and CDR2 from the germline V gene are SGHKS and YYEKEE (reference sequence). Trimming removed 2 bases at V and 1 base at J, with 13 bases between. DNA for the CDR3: TGTGCCAGCAGCTTCCCAGTTACAGGTTCCTACGAGCAGTACTTC. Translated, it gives CASSFPVTGSYEQYF.